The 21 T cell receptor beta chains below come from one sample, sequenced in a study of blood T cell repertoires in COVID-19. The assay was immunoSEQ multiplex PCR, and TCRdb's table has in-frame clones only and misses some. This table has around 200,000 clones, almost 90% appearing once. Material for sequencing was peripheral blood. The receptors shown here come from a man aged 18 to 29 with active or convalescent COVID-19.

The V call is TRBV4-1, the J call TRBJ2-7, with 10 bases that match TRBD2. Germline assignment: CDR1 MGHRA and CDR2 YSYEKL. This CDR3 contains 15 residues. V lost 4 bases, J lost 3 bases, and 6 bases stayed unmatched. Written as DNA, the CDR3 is TGCGCCAGCAGCCCAGGACTAGCGGTGCGCTACGAGCAGTACTTC. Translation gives CASSPGLAVRYEQYF.

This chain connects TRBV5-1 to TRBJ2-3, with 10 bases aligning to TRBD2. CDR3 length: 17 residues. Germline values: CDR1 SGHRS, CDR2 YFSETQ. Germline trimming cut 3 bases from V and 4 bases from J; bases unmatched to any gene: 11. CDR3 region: CASSSPSGSSFPDTQYF. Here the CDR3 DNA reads TGCGCCAGCAGCTCTCCTAGCGGGAGTTCGTTCCCAGATACGCAGTATTTT.

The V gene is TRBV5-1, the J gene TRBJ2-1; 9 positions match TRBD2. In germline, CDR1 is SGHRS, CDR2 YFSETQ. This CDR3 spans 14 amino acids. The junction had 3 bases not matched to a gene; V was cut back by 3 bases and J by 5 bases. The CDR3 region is CASSSLAGDNEQFF. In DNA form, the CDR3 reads TGCGCCAGCAGCTCCTTAGCGGGAGACAATGAGCAGTTCTTC.

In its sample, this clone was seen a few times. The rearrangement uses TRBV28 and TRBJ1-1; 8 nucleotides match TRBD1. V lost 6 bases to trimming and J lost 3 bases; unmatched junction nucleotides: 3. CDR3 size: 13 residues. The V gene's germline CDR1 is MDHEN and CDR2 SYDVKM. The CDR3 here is CASRNRGDTEAFF. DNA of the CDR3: TGTGCCAGCAGGAACAGGGGGGACACTGAAGCTTTCTTT.

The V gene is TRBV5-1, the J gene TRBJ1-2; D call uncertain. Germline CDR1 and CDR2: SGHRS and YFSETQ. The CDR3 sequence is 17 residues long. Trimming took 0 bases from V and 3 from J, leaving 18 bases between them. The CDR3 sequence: CASSLGQPLGSDYGYTF. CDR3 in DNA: TGCGCCAGCAGCTTGGGACAACCTCTCGGCTCAGACTATGGCTACACCTTC.

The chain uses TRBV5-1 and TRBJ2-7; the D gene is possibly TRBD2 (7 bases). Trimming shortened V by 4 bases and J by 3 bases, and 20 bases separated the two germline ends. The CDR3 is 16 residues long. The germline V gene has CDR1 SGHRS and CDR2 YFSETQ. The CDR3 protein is CASSQRPGGEGYEQYF. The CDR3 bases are TGCGCCAGCAGCCAAAGGCCGGGGGGCGAAGGCTACGAGCAGTACTTC.

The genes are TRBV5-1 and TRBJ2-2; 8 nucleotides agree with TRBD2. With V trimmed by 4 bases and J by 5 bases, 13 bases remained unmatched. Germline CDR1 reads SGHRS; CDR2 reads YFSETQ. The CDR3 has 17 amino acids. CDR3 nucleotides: TGCGCCAGCAGCCCGGACACGGGGGGGCTGGTTACCGGGGAGCTGTTTTTT. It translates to CASSPDTGGLVTGELFF.

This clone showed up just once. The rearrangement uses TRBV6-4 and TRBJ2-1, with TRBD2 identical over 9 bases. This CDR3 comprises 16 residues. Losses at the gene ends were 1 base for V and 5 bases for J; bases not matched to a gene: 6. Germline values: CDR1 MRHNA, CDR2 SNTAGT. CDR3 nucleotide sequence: TGTGCCAGCAGTGACTGCCAGCTAGCGGGAAACAATGAGCAGTTCTTC. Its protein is CASSDCQLAGNNEQFF.

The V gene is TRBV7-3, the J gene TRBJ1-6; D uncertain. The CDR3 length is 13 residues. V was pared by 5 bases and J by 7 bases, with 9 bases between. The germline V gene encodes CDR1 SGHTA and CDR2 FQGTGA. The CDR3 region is CASSQGLNSPLHF. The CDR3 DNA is TGTGCCAGCAGCCAAGGACTGAATTCACCCCTCCACTTT.

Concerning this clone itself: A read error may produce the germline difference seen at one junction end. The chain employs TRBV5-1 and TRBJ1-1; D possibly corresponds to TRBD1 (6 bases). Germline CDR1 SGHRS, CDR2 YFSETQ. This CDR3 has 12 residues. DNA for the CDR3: TGCGCCAGCAGCAAGGGGGACACTAAAGCTTTCTTT. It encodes CASSKGDTKAFF.

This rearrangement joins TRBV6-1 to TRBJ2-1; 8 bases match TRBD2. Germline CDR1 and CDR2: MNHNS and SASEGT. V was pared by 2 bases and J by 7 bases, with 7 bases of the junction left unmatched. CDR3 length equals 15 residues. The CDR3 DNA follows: TGTGCCAGCAGTGAAATCGGGGGGGCTCCGAATGAGCAGTTCTTC. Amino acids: CASSEIGGAPNEQFF.

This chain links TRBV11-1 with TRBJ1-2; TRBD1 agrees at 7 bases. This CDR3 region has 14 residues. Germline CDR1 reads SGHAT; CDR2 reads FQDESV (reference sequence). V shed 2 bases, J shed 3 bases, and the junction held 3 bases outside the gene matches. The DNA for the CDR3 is TGTGCCAGCAGCTTACGGACAGGAGACTATGGCTACACCTTC. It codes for CASSLRTGDYGYTF.

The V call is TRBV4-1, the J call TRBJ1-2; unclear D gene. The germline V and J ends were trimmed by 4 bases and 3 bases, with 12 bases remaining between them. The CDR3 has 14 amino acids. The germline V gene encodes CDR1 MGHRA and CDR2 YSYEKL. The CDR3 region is CASSPVGEYYGYTF. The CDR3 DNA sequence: TGCGCCAGCAGCCCCGTTGGGGAGTACTATGGCTACACCTTC.

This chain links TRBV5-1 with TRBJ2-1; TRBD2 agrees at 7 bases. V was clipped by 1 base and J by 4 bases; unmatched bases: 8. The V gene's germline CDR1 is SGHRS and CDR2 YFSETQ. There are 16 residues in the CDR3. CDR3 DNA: TGCGCCAGCAGCTTGATCTCCCAGCGGGGATACAATGAGCAGTTCTTC. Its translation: CASSLISQRGYNEQFF.

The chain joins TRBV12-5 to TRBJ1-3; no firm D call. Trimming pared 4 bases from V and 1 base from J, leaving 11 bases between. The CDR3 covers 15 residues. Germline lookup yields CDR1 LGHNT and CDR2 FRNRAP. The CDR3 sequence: CASGSRRVSGNTIYF. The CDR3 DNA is TGTGCTAGTGGTTCCCGTAGAGTTTCTGGAAACACCATATATTTT.

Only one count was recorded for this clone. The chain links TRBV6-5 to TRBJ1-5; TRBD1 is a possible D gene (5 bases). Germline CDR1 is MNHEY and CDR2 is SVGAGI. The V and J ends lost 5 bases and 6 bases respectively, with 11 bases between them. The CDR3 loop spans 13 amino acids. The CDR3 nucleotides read TGTGCCAGCAGTAACCAGGGTGGTCAGCCCCAGCATTTT. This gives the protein CASSNQGGQPQHF.

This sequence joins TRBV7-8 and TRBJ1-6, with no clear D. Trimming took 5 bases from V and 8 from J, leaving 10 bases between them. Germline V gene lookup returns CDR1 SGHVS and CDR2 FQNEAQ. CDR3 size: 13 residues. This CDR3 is CASSPNGDSPLHF. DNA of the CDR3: TGTGCCAGCAGCCCTAACGGGGATTCACCCCTCCACTTT.

The CDR3 reads CASSLGQLYGYTF. The CDR3 nucleotides read TGTGCCAGCAGCTTGGGACAGCTTTATGGCTACACCTTC. The chain is built from TRBV5-6 and TRBJ1-2, with D possibly TRBD1 on 5 matching bases. Germline CDR1 is SGHDT and CDR2 is YYEEEE. This CDR3 is built from 13 residues. The germline V and J ends were trimmed by 0 bases and 5 bases, with 8 bases remaining between them. Using reference TRBV5-6 and TRBJ1-2 for the parts outside the CDR3, the full variable domain is DAGVTQSPTHLIKTRGQQVTLRCSPKSGHDTVSWYQQALGQGPQFIFQYYEEEERQRGNFPDRFSGHQFPNYSSELNVNALLLGDSALYLCASSLGQLYGYTFGSGTRLTVV.

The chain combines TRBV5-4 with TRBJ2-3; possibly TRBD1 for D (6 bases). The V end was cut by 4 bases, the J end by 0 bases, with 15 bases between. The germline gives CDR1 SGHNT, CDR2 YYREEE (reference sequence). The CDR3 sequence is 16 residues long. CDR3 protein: CASSPAGTKSTDTQYF. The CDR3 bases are TGTGCCAGCAGCCCGGCCGGGACAAAAAGCACAGATACGCAGTATTTT.

The CDR3 spells CASSYSVNTEAFF. In DNA, the CDR3 is TGTGCCAGCAGTTACAGCGTGAACACTGAAGCTTTCTTT. V and J are TRBV6-5 and TRBJ1-1; no clear D gene. This CDR3 comprises 13 residues. The germline V gene encodes CDR1 MNHEY and CDR2 SVGAGI. Trimming stripped 2 bases from V and 0 bases from J, with 4 bases between.

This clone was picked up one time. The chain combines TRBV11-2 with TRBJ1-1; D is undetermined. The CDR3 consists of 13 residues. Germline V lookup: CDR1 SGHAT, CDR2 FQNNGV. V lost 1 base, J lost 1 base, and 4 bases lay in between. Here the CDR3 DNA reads TGTGCCAGCAGCTTAGCAGGGAACACTGAAGCTTTCTTT. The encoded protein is CASSLAGNTEAFF.